The clone carrying this TCR beta chain was counted a few times. The antigen remains unidentified. V was shortened by 5 bases and J by 1 base, with 11 bases between the two germline ends. Germline values: CDR1 MGHRA, CDR2 YSYEKL. This CDR3 contains 14 residues. Preparation of TCR beta libraries was done by quantitative 5'-RACE with molecular barcodes. One entry per CDR3 protein results from TCRdb running MiXCR on the 5' RACE reads. The sample holds 750,000 to 850,000 distinct CDR3 sequences, approximately 12% seen once. This sample is part of a study of CD8 T cells in ankylosing spondylitis. Study-level results: Disease-linked clones proved CD8+ and comparatively uncommon in peripheral blood. Previously reported in reactive arthritis synovial fluid and blood were some of the motif variants. Among TCR beta sequences, a motif of eight highly homologous variants appeared characteristic of ankylosing spondylitis blood.

The rearrangement links TRBV4-1 to TRBJ2-5; D may correspond to TRBD1 or TRBD2 (5 bases each). The receptor was isolated from a male donor with ankylosing spondylitis. The material sequenced was blood, either unsorted or a sorted T cell fraction (not recorded which). CDR3: CASSSYGTQETQYF. CDR3 DNA sequence: TGCGCCAGCAGCTCTTACGGGACCCAAGAGACCCAGTACTTC.